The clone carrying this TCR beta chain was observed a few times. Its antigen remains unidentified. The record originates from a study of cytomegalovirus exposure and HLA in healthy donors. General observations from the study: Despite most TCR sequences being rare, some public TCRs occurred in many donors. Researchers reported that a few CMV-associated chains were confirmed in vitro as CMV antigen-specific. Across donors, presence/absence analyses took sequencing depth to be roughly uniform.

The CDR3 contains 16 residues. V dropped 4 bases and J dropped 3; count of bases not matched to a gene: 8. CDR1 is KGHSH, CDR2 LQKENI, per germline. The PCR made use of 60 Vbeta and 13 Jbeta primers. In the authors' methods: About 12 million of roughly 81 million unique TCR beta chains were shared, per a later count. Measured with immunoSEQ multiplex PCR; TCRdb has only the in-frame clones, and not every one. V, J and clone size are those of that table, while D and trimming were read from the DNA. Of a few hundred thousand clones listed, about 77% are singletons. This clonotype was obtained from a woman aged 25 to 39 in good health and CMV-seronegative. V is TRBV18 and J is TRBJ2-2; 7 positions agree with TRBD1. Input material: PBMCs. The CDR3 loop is CASSLRQGRDTGELFF. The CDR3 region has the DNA TGTGCCAGCTCACTTCGACAGGGACGGGACACCGGGGAGCTGTTTTTT.